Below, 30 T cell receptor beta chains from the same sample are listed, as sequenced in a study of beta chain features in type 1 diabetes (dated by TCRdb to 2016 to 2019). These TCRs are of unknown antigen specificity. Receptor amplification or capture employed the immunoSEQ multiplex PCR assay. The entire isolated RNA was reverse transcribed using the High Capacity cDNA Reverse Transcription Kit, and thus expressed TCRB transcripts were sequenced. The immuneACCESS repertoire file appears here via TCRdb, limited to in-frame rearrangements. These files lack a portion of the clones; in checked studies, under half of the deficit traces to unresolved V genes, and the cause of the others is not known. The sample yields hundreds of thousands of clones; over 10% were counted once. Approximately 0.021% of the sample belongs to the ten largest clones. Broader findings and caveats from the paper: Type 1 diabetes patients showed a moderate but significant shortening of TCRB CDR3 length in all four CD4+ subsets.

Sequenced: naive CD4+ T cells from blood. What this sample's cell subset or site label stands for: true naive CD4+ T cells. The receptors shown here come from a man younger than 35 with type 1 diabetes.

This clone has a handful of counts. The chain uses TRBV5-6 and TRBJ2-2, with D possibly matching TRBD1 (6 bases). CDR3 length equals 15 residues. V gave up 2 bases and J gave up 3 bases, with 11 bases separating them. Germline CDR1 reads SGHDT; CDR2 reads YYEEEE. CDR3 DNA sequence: TGTGCCAGCAGCTTAACAGGGTTGGACACCGGGGAGCTGTTTTTT. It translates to CASSLTGLDTGELFF.

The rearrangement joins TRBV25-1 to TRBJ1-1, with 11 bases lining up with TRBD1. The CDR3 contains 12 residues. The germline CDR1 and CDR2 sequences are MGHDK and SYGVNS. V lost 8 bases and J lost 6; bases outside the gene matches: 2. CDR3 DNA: TGTGCCAGCGGACAGGGGGCCGCTGAAGCTTTCTTT. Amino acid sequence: CASGQGAAEAFF.

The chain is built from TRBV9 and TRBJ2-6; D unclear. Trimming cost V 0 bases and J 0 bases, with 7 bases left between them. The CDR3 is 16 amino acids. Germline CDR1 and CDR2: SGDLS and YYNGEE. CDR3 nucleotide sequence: TGTGCCAGCAGCGTAGGGGTGAGCTCTGGGGCCAACGTCCTGACTTTC. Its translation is CASSVGVSSGANVLTF.

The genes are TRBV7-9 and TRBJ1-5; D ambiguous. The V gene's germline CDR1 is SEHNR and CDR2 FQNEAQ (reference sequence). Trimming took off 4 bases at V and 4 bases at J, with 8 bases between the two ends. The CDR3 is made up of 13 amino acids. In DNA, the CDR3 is TGTGCCAGCAGCTCCCCGGGTAATCAGCCCCAGCATTTT. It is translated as CASSSPGNQPQHF.

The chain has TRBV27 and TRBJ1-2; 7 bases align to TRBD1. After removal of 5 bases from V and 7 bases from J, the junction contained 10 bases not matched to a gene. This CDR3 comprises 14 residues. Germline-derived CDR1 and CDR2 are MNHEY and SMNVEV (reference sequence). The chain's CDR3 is CASSPQGDRGGYTF. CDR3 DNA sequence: TGTGCCAGCAGTCCCCAGGGGGACCGTGGTGGCTACACCTTC.

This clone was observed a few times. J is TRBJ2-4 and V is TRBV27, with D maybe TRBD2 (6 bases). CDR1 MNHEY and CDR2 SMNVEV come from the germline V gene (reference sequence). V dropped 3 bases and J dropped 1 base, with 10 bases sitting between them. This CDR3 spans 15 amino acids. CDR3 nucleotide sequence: TGTGCCAGCAGTTTCTCTGGGGGGGCCAAAAACATTCAGTACTTC. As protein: CASSFSGGAKNIQYF.

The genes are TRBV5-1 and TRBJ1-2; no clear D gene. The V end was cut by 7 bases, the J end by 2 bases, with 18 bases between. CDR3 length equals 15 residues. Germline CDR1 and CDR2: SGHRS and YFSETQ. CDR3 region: CASRPTPNGNYGYTF. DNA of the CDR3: TGCGCCAGCCGGCCAACACCCAACGGGAACTATGGCTACACCTTC.

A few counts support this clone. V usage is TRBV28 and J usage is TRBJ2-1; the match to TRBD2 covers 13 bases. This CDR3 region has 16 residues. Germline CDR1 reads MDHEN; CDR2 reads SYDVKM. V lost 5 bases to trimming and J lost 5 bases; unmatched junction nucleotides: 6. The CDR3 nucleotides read TGTGCCAGCAGTCCGGCGACTAGCGGGGGGAACAATGAGCAGTTCTTC. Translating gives CASSPATSGGNNEQFF.

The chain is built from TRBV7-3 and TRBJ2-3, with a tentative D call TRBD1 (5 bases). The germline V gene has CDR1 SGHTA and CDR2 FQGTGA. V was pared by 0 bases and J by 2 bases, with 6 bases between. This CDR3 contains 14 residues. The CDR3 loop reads CASSLTGPTDTQYF. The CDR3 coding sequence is TGTGCCAGCAGCTTAACGGGGCCCACAGATACGCAGTATTTT.

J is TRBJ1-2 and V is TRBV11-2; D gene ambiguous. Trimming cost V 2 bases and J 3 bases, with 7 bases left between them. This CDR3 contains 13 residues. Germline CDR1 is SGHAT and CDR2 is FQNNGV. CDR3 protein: CASSLRDDYGYTF. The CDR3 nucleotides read TGTGCCAGCAGCTTACGGGATGACTATGGCTACACCTTC.

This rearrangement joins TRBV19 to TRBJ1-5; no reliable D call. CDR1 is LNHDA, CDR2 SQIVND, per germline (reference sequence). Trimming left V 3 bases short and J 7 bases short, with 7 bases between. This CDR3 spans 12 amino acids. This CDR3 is CASSILRQPQHF. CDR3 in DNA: TGTGCCAGTAGTATCTTAAGGCAGCCCCAGCATTTT.

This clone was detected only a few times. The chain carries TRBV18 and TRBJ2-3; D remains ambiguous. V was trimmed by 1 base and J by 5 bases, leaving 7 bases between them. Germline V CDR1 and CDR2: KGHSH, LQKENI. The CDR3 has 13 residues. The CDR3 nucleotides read TGTGCCAGCTCACCACTGGACGGAGATACGCAGTATTTT. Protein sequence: CASSPLDGDTQYF.

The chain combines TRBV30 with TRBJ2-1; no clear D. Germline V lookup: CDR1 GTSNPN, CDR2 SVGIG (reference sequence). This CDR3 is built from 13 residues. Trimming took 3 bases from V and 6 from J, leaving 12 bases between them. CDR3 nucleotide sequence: TGTGCCTGGAGACTAAGAAGTAGCAATGAGCAGTTCTTC. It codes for CAWRLRSSNEQFF.

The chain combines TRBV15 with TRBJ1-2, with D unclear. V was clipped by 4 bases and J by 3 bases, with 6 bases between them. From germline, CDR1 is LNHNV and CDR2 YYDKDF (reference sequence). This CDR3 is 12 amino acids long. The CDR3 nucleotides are TGTGCCACCAGCAAACCCCACTATGGCTACACCTTC. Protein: CATSKPHYGYTF.

As DNA, the CDR3 is TGTGCCAGCAACCAATATTTGGATGGCTACACCTTC. Translating gives CASNQYLDGYTF. The genes are TRBV6-6 and TRBJ1-2, with no clear D. V was pared by 7 bases and J by 6 bases, with 12 bases between. This CDR3 has 12 residues. Germline values: CDR1 MNHNY, CDR2 SVGAGI (reference sequence).

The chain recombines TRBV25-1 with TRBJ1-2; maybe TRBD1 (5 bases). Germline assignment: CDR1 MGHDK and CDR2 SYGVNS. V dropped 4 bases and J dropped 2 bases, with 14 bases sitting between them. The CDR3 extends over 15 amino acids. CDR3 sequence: CASSGGGGQNYGYTF. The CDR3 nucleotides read TGTGCCAGCAGTGGGGGCGGTGGTCAGAACTATGGCTACACCTTC.

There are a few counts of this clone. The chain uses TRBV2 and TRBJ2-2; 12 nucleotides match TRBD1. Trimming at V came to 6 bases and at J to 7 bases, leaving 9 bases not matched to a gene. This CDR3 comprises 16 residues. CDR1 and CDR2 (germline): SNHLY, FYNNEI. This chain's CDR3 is CASRKGQGAKHGELFF. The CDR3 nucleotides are TGTGCCAGCAGGAAGGGACAGGGGGCAAAACACGGGGAGCTGTTTTTT. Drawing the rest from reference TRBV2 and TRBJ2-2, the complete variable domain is EPEVTQTPSHQVTQMGQEVILRCVPISNHLYFYWYRQILGQKVEFLVSFYNNEISEKSEIFDDQFSVERPDGSNFTLKIRSTKLEDSAMYFCASRKGQGAKHGELFFGEGSRLTVL.

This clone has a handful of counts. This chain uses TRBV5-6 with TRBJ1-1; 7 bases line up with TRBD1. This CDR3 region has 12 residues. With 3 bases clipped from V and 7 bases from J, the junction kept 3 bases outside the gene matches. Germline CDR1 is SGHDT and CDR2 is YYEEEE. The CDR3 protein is CASSWGTDEAFF. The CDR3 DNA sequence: TGTGCCAGCAGCTGGGGGACAGATGAAGCTTTCTTT.

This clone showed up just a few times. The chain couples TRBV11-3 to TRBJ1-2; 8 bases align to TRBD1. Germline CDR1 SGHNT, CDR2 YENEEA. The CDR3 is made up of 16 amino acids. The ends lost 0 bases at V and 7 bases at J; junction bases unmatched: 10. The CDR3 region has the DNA TGTGCCAGCAGCTTAGAGGGGAGGACAGGGCTCCGTGGCTACACCTTC. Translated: CASSLEGRTGLRGYTF.

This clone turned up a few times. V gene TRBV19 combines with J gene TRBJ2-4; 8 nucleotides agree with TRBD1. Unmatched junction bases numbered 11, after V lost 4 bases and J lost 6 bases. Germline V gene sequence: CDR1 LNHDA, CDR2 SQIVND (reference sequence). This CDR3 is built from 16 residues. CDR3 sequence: CASSTRQGLEGNIQYF. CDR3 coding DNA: TGTGCCAGTAGTACGCGACAGGGGTTGGAAGGAAACATTCAGTACTTC.

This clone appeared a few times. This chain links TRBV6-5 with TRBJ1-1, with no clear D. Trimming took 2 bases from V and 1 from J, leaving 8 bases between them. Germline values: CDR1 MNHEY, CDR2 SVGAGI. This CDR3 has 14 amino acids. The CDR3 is CASSYDESNTEAFF. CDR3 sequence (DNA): TGTGCCAGCAGTTACGACGAATCGAACACTGAAGCTTTCTTT.

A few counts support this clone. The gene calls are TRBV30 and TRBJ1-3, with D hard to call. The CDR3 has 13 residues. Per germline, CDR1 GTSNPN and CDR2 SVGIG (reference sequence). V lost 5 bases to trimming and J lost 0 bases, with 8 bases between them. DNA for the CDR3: TGTGCCTGGGGCCCCGACTCTGGAAACACCATATATTTT. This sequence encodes CAWGPDSGNTIYF.

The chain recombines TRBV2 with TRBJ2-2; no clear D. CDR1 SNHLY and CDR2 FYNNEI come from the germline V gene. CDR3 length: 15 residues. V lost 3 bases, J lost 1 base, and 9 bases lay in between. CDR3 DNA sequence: TGTGCCAGCAGTGAGAGGACGGTGAACACCGGGGAGCTGTTTTTT. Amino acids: CASSERTVNTGELFF. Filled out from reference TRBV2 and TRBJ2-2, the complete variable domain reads EPEVTQTPSHQVTQMGQEVILRCVPISNHLYFYWYRQILGQKVEFLVSFYNNEISEKSEIFDDQFSVERPDGSNFTLKIRSTKLEDSAMYFCASSERTVNTGELFFGEGSRLTVL.

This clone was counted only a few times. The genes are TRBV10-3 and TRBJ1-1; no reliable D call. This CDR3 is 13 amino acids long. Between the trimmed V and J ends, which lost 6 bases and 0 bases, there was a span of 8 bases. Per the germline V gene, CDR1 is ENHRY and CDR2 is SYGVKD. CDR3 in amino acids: CAIRWDMNTEAFF. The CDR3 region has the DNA TGTGCCATCAGGTGGGATATGAACACTGAAGCTTTCTTT.

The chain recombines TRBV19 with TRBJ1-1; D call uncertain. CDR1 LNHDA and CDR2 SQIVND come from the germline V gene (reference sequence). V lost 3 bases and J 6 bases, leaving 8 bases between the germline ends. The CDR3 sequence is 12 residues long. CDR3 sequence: CASSMVPSEAFF. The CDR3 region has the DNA TGTGCCAGTAGTATGGTCCCCTCTGAAGCTTTCTTT.

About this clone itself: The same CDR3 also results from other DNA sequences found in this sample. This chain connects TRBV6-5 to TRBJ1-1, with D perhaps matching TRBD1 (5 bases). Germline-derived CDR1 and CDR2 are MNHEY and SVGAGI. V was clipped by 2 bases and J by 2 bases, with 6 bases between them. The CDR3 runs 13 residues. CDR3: CASSYQGNTEAFF. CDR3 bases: TGTGCCAGCAGTTACCAGGGAAACACTGAAGCTTTCTTT.

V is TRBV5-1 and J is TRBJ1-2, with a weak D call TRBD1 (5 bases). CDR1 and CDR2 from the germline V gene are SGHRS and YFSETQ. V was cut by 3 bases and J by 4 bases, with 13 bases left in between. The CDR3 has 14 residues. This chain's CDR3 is CASSSTGTSYGYTF. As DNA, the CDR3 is TGCGCCAGCAGCTCCACCGGGACTTCCTATGGCTACACCTTC.

CDR3 sequence reads: CTSSNKELKGNTIYF. The CDR3 nucleotides are TGCACCAGCAGCAACAAGGAGTTGAAGGGGAACACCATATATTTT. The chain employs TRBV1 and TRBJ1-3; no DNA check was done on the table's D call, TRBD1. TRBV1 is listed as a pseudogene. CDR3 length: 15 amino acids.

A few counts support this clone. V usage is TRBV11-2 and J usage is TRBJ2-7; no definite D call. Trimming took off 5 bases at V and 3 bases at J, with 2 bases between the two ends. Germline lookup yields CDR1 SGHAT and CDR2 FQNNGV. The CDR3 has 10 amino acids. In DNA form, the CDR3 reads TGTGCCAGCAGCCACTACGAGCAGTACTTC. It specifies CASSHYEQYF.

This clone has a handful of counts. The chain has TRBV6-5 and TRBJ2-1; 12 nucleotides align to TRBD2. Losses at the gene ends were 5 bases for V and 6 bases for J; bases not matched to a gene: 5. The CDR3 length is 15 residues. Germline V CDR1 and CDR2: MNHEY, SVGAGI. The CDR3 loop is CASSATSGGINEQFF. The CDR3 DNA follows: TGTGCCAGCAGTGCGACTAGCGGGGGAATCAATGAGCAGTTCTTC.